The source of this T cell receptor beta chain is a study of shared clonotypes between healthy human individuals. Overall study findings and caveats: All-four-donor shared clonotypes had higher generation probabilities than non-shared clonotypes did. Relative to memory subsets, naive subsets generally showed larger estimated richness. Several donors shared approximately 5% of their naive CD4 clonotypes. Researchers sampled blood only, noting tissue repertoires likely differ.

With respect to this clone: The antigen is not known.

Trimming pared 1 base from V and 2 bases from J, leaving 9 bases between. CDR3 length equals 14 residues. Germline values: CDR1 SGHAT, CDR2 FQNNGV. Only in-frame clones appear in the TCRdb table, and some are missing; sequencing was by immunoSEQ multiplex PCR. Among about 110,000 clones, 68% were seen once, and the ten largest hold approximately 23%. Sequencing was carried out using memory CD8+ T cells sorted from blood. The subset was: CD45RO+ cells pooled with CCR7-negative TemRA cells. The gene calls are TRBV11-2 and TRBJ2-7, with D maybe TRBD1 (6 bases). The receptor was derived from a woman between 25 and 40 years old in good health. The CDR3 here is CASSLGQGPYEQYF. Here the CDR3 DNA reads TGTGCCAGCAGCTTAGGGCAGGGGCCCTACGAGCAGTACTTC.